This TCR beta chain comes out of a study of CD8 T cells in ankylosing spondylitis (dated by TCRdb to 2016 to 2017). With respect to the entire study: The study set out to find disease-linked TCR variants by profiling T cell receptor beta repertoires in ankylosing spondylitis patients and healthy donors. In total, the full study cohort was made up of over a hundred healthy donors and 25 to 30 ankylosing spondylitis patients. Peripheral blood was sampled, and synovial fluid was also collected from ankylosing spondylitis patients.

The instrument was an Illumina HiSeq 2500. Quantitative 5'-RACE with molecular barcodes was the method used to prepare the TCR beta libraries. The original pipeline was this. A new computational method, built on a probabilistic model of VDJ rearrangement, was used to identify disease-linked TCR variants. TCRdb handled the public reads itself, with Q25 trimming in fastp and clone calling in MiXCR, and kept productive beta chains. Entries that share a CDR3 protein sequence are merged under the most common genes and DNA. TCRdb, rather than the study authors, made the V and J calls. This sample comprises a few hundred thousand distinct CDR3 sequences, just under 7.5% of them detected only once. The biggest ten clones account for 12% to 15% of the sample. On the study overall, not on this receptor specifically: In peripheral blood, the disease-linked clones were found at relatively low frequencies and had a CD8+ phenotype. According to the report, matched synovial fluid samples from ankylosing spondylitis patients were significantly enriched for the disease-linked clones. A TCR beta motif of several highly homologous amino acid variants appeared characteristic of blood from ankylosing spondylitis patients. Some TCR beta motif variants had previously been reported in synovial fluid and blood of reactive arthritis patients, which suggested common disease-initiation mechanisms.

This clonotype was detected ten times or more. The antigen it binds to is not known. Base qualities are not provided; no much larger clone lies one nucleotide away. Sequenced sample: blood, either unsorted or a sorted T cell fraction (not recorded which). This clonotype originated in a male donor with ankylosing spondylitis.

Here the CDR3 is given as CASSLARHEQFF. The DNA is TGTGCCAGCAGCTTAGCACGGCATGAGCAGTTCTTC. The chain uses TRBV7-9 and TRBJ2-1; the D gene is not confidently resolved. V sheds 0 bases and J sheds 8 bases, leaving 5 bases between their ends. Sequences SEHNR (CDR1) and FQNEAQ (CDR2) are obtained from the germline V gene (reference sequence). Reading from cysteine to phenylalanine, the CDR3 counts 12 amino acids. The read is trimmed to its CDR3 DNA, 36 bases read in frame from base 1.